Presented here are 12 T cell receptor beta chains from one specimen sequenced in a study of T cells and copy number aberrations in small-cell lung cancer. TCRdb keeps only in-frame clones here, not all; method: immunoSEQ multiplex PCR. This sample has 9,000 to 10,000 clones, with around 79% found just once. Sequencing was done on a sample of normal tissue next to the tumor. The origin of the receptors is a man aged 60 to 69 with small cell lung cancer.

The V gene is TRBV12-5, the J gene TRBJ1-1, with no clear D. V lost 6 bases to trimming and J lost 5 bases, with 13 bases between them. The CDR3 extends over 13 amino acids. Germline CDR1 and CDR2: LGHNT and FRNRAP. CDR3 in DNA: TGTGCTAGTGGGAAAGCTAGGGAAACTGAAGCTTTCTTT. Encoded protein: CASGKARETEAFF.

The V gene is TRBV29-1, the J gene TRBJ2-2; D may be TRBD1 (9 bases). Per germline, CDR1 SQVTM and CDR2 ANQGSEA. Trimming shortened V by 8 bases and J by 5 bases, and 18 bases separated the two germline ends. This CDR3 is 14 amino acids long. The chain's CDR3 is CSFSGTGRTGELFF. DNA for the CDR3: TGCAGCTTTAGCGGGACAGGGCGGACCGGGGAGCTGTTTTTT.

This clone was detected only a few times. CDR3 sequence (DNA): TGTGCCACCGCCCCGGCGGGGAGGGAGAACACTGAAGCTTTCTTT. It yields the protein CATAPAGRENTEAFF. This sequence joins TRBV27 and TRBJ1-1; D is uncertain. V was clipped by 10 bases and J by 1 base, with 19 bases between them. This CDR3 contains 15 residues. Per the germline V gene, CDR1 is MNHEY and CDR2 is SMNVEV (reference sequence).

V usage is TRBV13 and J usage is TRBJ2-5; unclear D gene. Germline V CDR1 and CDR2: PRHDT, FYEKMQ (reference sequence). The CDR3 runs to 14 residues. The V gene lost 3 bases and the J gene lost 2 bases, with 10 bases spanning the gap. For the CDR3, the DNA is TGTGCCAGCAGCTTGTCTACTCTACAAGAGACCCAGTACTTC. Translation: CASSLSTLQETQYF.

This clone is medium-sized within its sample. Other DNA sequences from this sample encode an identical CDR3 as well. The V and J genes are TRBV5-1 and TRBJ2-3, with D unclear. Trimming took off 4 bases at V and 6 bases at J, with 6 bases between the two ends. Germline V gene lookup returns CDR1 SGHRS and CDR2 YFSETQ. This CDR3 is 11 amino acids long. The CDR3 loop is CASSERDTQYF. CDR3 nucleotide sequence: TGCGCCAGCAGCGAGAGGGATACGCAGTATTTT.

This sequence joins TRBV21-1 and TRBJ2-7; the DNA was not used to check the table's D call, TRBD1. TRBV21-1 is flagged as a pseudogene. The CDR3 is 15 amino acids. This CDR3 reads CASTHPGQISYEQYF. CDR3 sequence (DNA): TGTGCCAGCACCCATCCAGGACAGATCTCCTACGAGCAGTACTTC.

This chain connects TRBV11-2 to TRBJ2-1; 12 bases match TRBD2. Germline CDR1 and CDR2: SGHAT and FQNNGV. The CDR3 covers 16 residues. J gave up 8 bases and V 5 bases, and 10 bases lay outside the gene matches. Written as DNA, the CDR3 is TGTGCCAGCAGCCCCGGACTAGCGGGACGAGGGTATGAGCAGTTCTTC. It is translated as CASSPGLAGRGYEQFF.

This clone was detected a few times. The chain couples TRBV23-1 to TRBJ2-7; D ambiguous. TRBV23-1 is classed as an ORF, of uncertain function. This CDR3 spans 16 amino acids. Trimming pared 3 bases from V and 4 bases from J, leaving 19 bases between. The CDR3 DNA follows: TGCGCCAGCAGTCACACGAGATCAGGACCTGGTTACGAGCAGTACTTC. Translating gives CASSHTRSGPGYEQYF.

In nucleotides, the CDR3 is TGTGCCAGCAGTTTAGGAGCTTCCTTCACAGATACGCAGTATTTT. Residues: CASSLGASFTDTQYF. This chain uses TRBV28 with TRBJ2-3; D remains ambiguous. The CDR3 totals 15 residues. Germline V gene sequence: CDR1 MDHEN, CDR2 SYDVKM. V gave up 2 bases and J gave up 2 bases, with 11 bases separating them.

The rearrangement joins TRBV5-6 to TRBJ2-5; D is unclear. The CDR3 is made up of 18 amino acids. With 0 bases removed from V and 5 bases from J, the gap between germline ends came to 23 bases. The V gene's germline CDR1 is SGHDT and CDR2 YYEEEE. The CDR3 coding sequence is TGTGCCAGCAGCTTGGCCGGAGTTGGTTTAGGGATCACGGAGACCCAGTACTTC. As protein: CASSLAGVGLGITETQYF.

The CDR3 DNA reads TGCAGTGCTAGAGTGGGCTACGAGCAGTACTTC. It specifies CSARVGYEQYF. This chain links TRBV20-1 with TRBJ2-7; D ambiguous. V was cut by 1 base and J by 3 bases, with 4 bases left in between. The CDR3 length is 11 residues. Germline CDR1 reads DFQATT; CDR2 reads SNEGSKA (reference sequence).

The rearrangement joins TRBV19 to TRBJ2-7; a weak D match, TRBD2 (5 bases). The CDR3 extends over 13 amino acids. V dropped 0 bases and J dropped 4 bases, with 7 bases sitting between them. CDR1 and CDR2 (germline): LNHDA, SQIVND (reference sequence). CDR3 in amino acids: CASSIDSGYEQYF. Written as DNA, the CDR3 is TGTGCCAGTAGTATAGATTCGGGGTACGAGCAGTACTTC.